The present T cell receptor beta chain was sequenced within a study of CD8 T cells in Susac syndrome. Trimming left V 0 bases short and J 8 bases short, with 14 bases between. The CDR3 runs to 15 residues. Germline V gene data show CDR1 as LGHNA and CDR2 as YNFKEQ. Sequencing targeted TCR beta in T cells from blood (CD8+ and CD4+). Patients with stable or active relapsing-remitting disease, all of them treatment-naive, made up the multiple sclerosis controls. cDNA came from around 0.54 to 1 ug RNA primed by random hexamers. TCRdb recomputed calls from the immunoSEQ multiplex PCR reads with MiXCR, one row per CDR3 protein. The table shows fewer than 350,000 distinct CDR3 sequences, with about 91% occurring only once.

The sequence derives from a human donor with multiple sclerosis. Sequenced input: CD8+ T cells from PBMCs. The V and J genes are TRBV4-2 and TRBJ2-1; possibly TRBD1 for D (5 bases). Here the CDR3 reads CASSQDQGRSDEQFF. CDR3 sequence (DNA): TGTGCCAGCAGCCAAGATCAGGGTAGGAGCGATGAGCAGTTCTTC.